A single sample gave rise to the 25 T cell receptor beta chains below, sequenced in a study of T cell clones after liver transplantation. Repertoires were generated with immunoSEQ multiplex PCR, while TCRdb's copy carries only in-frame clones and drops some. The sample includes more than 95,000 clones, around 86% seen only once; the top ten take over 0.9%. The sequencing used CD4+ T cells from blood, collected before liver transplant. Receptors were obtained from a human donor who received a liver transplant.

The genes are TRBV9 and TRBJ2-2; no clear D. Trimming removed 4 bases from V and 6 bases from J, with 10 bases in between. From germline, CDR1 is SGDLS and CDR2 YYNGEE. The CDR3 loop spans 13 amino acids. The CDR3 protein is CASSPDLSGELFF. As DNA, the CDR3 is TGTGCCAGCAGCCCGGACCTTTCCGGGGAGCTGTTTTTT.

The rearrangement links TRBV7-2 to TRBJ2-3, with 8 bases matching TRBD2. Trimming removed 5 bases from V and 3 bases from J; junction bases left unmatched: 7. This CDR3 is 15 amino acids long. CDR1 and CDR2 (germline): SGHTA, FQGNSA. The CDR3 region has the DNA TGTGCCAGCAGCAACGGGGGGGCCCGGACAGATACGCAGTATTTT. Its translation: CASSNGGARTDTQYF.

The rearrangement joins TRBV18 to TRBJ2-7; 9 bases fit TRBD1. The CDR3 is made up of 14 amino acids. Germline CDR1 reads KGHSH; CDR2 reads LQKENI. J gave up 3 bases and V 0 bases, and 0 bases lay outside the gene matches. The CDR3 sequence is CASSPPGQGYEQYF. The CDR3 nucleotides read TGTGCCAGCTCACCACCGGGACAGGGCTACGAGCAGTACTTC.

This rearrangement joins TRBV7-8 to TRBJ2-7; possible D gene TRBD2, 6 bases. The CDR3 spans 15 residues. Trimming shortened V by 1 base and J by 7 bases, and 17 bases separated the two germline ends. Germline CDR1 SGHVS, CDR2 FQNEAQ. CDR3 nucleotides: TGTGCCAGCAGCTTAGTCAGGGCGGGAACTGGAGAGCAGTACTTC. Its protein product is CASSLVRAGTGEQYF.

This clone was seen only a few times. The chain uses TRBV9 and TRBJ2-2; 8 bases fit TRBD1. This CDR3 contains 15 residues. Per germline, CDR1 SGDLS and CDR2 YYNGEE. The V and J ends lost 3 bases and 3 bases, in that order; junction bases with no gene match: 4. Written as DNA, the CDR3 is TGTGCCAGCAGCGCCCAGGGGGCTCACACCGGGGAGCTGTTTTTT. Translation gives CASSAQGAHTGELFF.

The chain combines TRBV28 with TRBJ2-2, with unresolved D. Germline values: CDR1 MDHEN, CDR2 SYDVKM. The CDR3 length is 14 residues. Trimming pared 2 bases from V and 6 bases from J, leaving 10 bases between. The CDR3 DNA is TGTGCCAGCAGTTTAGGCGGCCTAGCCGGGGAGCTGTTTTTT. Translated, it gives CASSLGGLAGELFF.

The V gene is TRBV7-9, the J gene TRBJ2-1, with D possibly TRBD2 on 6 matching bases. V lost 5 bases to trimming and J lost 2 bases, with 13 bases between them. This CDR3 has 15 amino acids. Germline CDR1 and CDR2: SEHNR and FQNEAQ (reference sequence). DNA for the CDR3: TGTGCCAGCAGCCGTCGGCTAGCGACCTACAATGAGCAGTTCTTC. Translation gives CASSRRLATYNEQFF.

The chain links TRBV7-3 to TRBJ1-2; TRBD1 is a possible D gene (5 bases). Germline assignment: CDR1 SGHTA and CDR2 FQGTGA. V dropped 1 base and J dropped 8 bases, with 14 bases sitting between them. CDR3 length: 14 residues. This chain's CDR3 is CASSLIPGRGGYTF. The CDR3 coding sequence is TGTGCCAGCAGCTTAATACCGGGACGTGGGGGCTACACCTTC.

The chain combines TRBV28 with TRBJ1-5; D call uncertain. Germline V lookup: CDR1 MDHEN, CDR2 SYDVKM. The CDR3 runs 14 residues. With 7 bases removed from V and 7 bases from J, the gap between germline ends came to 17 bases. The CDR3 spells CASINYGTQQPQHF. The CDR3 coding sequence is TGTGCCAGCATTAACTATGGAACCCAACAGCCCCAGCATTTT.

This chain connects TRBV18 to TRBJ1-1; D gene unclear. Germline assignment: CDR1 KGHSH and CDR2 LQKENI. V dropped 4 bases and J dropped 6 bases, with 12 bases sitting between them. The CDR3 runs 13 residues. The CDR3, as DNA: TGTGCCAGCTCACGACGAGATTCCGCTGAAGCTTTCTTT. It yields the protein CASSRRDSAEAFF. The whole variable domain, filled in from reference TRBV18 and TRBJ1-1, reads NAGVMQNPRHLVRRRGQEARLRCSPMKGHSHVYWYRQLPEEGLKFMVYLQKENIIDESGMPKERFSAEFPKEGPSILRIQQVVRGDSAAYFCASSRRDSAEAFFGQGTRLTVV.

V usage is TRBV7-8 and J usage is TRBJ1-1; D is uncertain. V gave up 3 bases and J gave up 3 bases, with 8 bases separating them. The CDR3 is 13 residues long. Germline loops: CDR1 SGHVS, CDR2 FQNEAQ. The CDR3 region is CASSFQVDTEAFF. DNA for the CDR3: TGTGCCAGCAGCTTCCAAGTCGACACTGAAGCTTTCTTT.

V and J are TRBV10-3 and TRBJ2-7; D call uncertain. The V and J ends lost 2 bases and 1 base respectively, with 12 bases between them. The CDR3 loop spans 15 amino acids. Germline CDR1 reads ENHRY; CDR2 reads SYGVKD. The CDR3 protein is CAISEPRKASYEQYF. The CDR3 DNA reads as TGTGCCATCAGTGAGCCCCGAAAGGCTTCCTACGAGCAGTACTTC.

CDR3 DNA: TGTGCCAGTAGTATCGGCGTTAGGGGTTCGAACACCGGGGAGCTGTTTTTT. This sequence encodes CASSIGVRGSNTGELFF. The chain carries TRBV19 and TRBJ2-2; the D gene is possibly TRBD1 (5 bases). Trimming cost V 3 bases and J 0 bases, with 14 bases left between them. CDR3 length: 17 residues. In germline, CDR1 is LNHDA, CDR2 SQIVND (reference sequence). Combining the CDR3 with reference TRBV19 and TRBJ2-2 gives the whole variable domain DGGITQSPKYLFRKEGQNVTLSCEQNLNHDAMYWYRQDPGQGLRLIYYSQIVNDFQKGDIAEGYSVSREKKESFPLTVTSAQKNPTAFYLCASSIGVRGSNTGELFFGEGSRLTVL.

The V call is TRBV7-3, the J call TRBJ2-1; D is undetermined. The germline V gene has CDR1 SGHTA and CDR2 FQGTGA. Trimming took 5 bases from V and 7 from J, leaving 9 bases between them. The CDR3 runs 12 residues. As DNA, the CDR3 is TGTGCCAGCAGCCGGCAGGCTAATGAGCAGTTCTTC. Protein product: CASSRQANEQFF.

This chain joins TRBV7-9 and TRBJ1-2, with 7 bases matching TRBD1. Germline trimming cut 5 bases from V and 8 bases from J; bases unmatched to any gene: 14. The CDR3 has 15 amino acids. CDR1 is SEHNR, CDR2 FQNEAQ, per germline (reference sequence). In DNA form, the CDR3 reads TGTGCCAGCAGCCCTTCCGGACAGGTACACCGAGGCTACACCTTC. It encodes CASSPSGQVHRGYTF.

The V gene is TRBV5-4, the J gene TRBJ2-7, with D possibly being TRBD2 (5 bases). The CDR3 length is 15 residues. V dropped 3 bases and J dropped 6 bases, with 19 bases sitting between them. Germline V gene data show CDR1 as SGHNT and CDR2 as YYREEE (reference sequence). CDR3 loop: CASSYNKGQGGEQYF. The CDR3 bases are TGTGCCAGCAGCTACAATAAGGGCCAAGGAGGCGAGCAGTACTTC. Full variable domain (remainder filled in from reference TRBV5-4 and TRBJ2-7): ETGVTQSPTHLIKTRGQQVTLRCSSQSGHNTVSWYQQALGQGPQFIFQYYREEENGRGNFPPRFSGLQFPNYSSELNVNALELDDSALYLCASSYNKGQGGEQYFGPGTRLTVT.

The chain joins TRBV19 to TRBJ2-1; 7 nucleotides match TRBD2. The germline CDR1 and CDR2 sequences are LNHDA and SQIVND (reference sequence). Trimming cost V 8 bases and J 0 bases; bases outside gene matches: 7. The CDR3 sequence is 15 residues long. The CDR3 DNA reads TGTGCCAGTCGAGTATCTAGCGGCTCCTACAATGAGCAGTTCTTC. Protein sequence: CASRVSSGSYNEQFF.

The CDR3 DNA reads TGTGCCAGCTACCGCATCGGGACAGGGGGGGAATACGAGCAGTACTTC. Its protein is CASYRIGTGGEYEQYF. This chain uses TRBV27 with TRBJ2-7; 11 nucleotides agree with TRBD1. Germline V CDR1 and CDR2: MNHEY, SMNVEV (reference sequence). The CDR3 length is 16 residues. The V gene end was trimmed by 8 bases and the J gene end by 4 bases; junction bases not matched to a gene: 13.

The chain recombines TRBV14 with TRBJ2-7; 7 bases line up with TRBD1. J lost 10 bases, V lost 5 bases, and 8 bases had no gene match. Germline V gives CDR1 SGHDN, CDR2 FVKESK. The CDR3 sequence is 12 residues long. The DNA of the CDR3 is TGTGCCAGCAGCGCACAGGGGATAAGTCAGTACTTC. Protein sequence: CASSAQGISQYF.

The chain employs TRBV5-1 and TRBJ2-6; 12 bases line up with TRBD2. CDR1 is SGHRS, CDR2 YFSETQ, per germline. Losses at the gene ends were 4 bases for V and 0 bases for J; bases not matched to a gene: 5. This CDR3 is 18 amino acids long. Here the CDR3 reads CASSATGLAGSGANVLTF. In DNA, the CDR3 is TGCGCCAGCAGCGCAACGGGACTAGCGGGCTCTGGGGCCAACGTCCTGACTTTC.

The chain is built from TRBV2 and TRBJ1-2; D ambiguous. The CDR3 is 11 amino acids. Germline values: CDR1 SNHLY, CDR2 FYNNEI. V was clipped by 8 bases and J by 4 bases, with 8 bases between them. The CDR3 loop is CASQNGYGYTF. The CDR3 coding sequence is TGTGCCAGCCAGAACGGCTATGGCTACACCTTC.

The chain is built from TRBV7-2 and TRBJ1-5; 9 bases line up with TRBD1. Trimming cost V 5 bases and J 7 bases; bases outside gene matches: 9. Germline lookup yields CDR1 SGHTA and CDR2 FQGNSA. The CDR3 sequence is 15 residues long. CDR3 DNA: TGTGCCAGCAGCGCATGGGGGACAGGGCGCCAGCCCCAGCATTTT. This sequence encodes CASSAWGTGRQPQHF.

V is TRBV28 and J is TRBJ1-5; D is undetermined. Germline loops: CDR1 MDHEN, CDR2 SYDVKM. V was clipped by 4 bases and J by 5 bases, with 6 bases between them. The CDR3 has 12 residues. Here the CDR3 DNA reads TGTGCCAGCAGTTCAGTTGATCAGCCCCAGCATTTT. Protein: CASSSVDQPQHF.

The chain is built from TRBV5-1 and TRBJ2-7; no clear D. CDR3 length: 12 residues. The V gene lost 2 bases and the J gene lost 3 bases, with 6 bases spanning the gap. CDR1 is SGHRS, CDR2 YFSETQ, per germline. The CDR3 DNA sequence: TGCGCCAGCAGCTTAGGAAACTACGAGCAGTACTTC. Translating it yields CASSLGNYEQYF.

The chain carries TRBV28 and TRBJ1-4; 8 nucleotides align to TRBD1. Germline CDR1 reads MDHEN; CDR2 reads SYDVKM. This CDR3 has 16 amino acids. V gave up 6 bases and J gave up 3 bases; unmatched junction bases: 9. The CDR3 reads CASSWTRGPSNEKLFF. The CDR3 coding sequence is TGTGCCAGCAGCTGGACCAGGGGGCCCTCTAATGAAAAACTGTTTTTT.